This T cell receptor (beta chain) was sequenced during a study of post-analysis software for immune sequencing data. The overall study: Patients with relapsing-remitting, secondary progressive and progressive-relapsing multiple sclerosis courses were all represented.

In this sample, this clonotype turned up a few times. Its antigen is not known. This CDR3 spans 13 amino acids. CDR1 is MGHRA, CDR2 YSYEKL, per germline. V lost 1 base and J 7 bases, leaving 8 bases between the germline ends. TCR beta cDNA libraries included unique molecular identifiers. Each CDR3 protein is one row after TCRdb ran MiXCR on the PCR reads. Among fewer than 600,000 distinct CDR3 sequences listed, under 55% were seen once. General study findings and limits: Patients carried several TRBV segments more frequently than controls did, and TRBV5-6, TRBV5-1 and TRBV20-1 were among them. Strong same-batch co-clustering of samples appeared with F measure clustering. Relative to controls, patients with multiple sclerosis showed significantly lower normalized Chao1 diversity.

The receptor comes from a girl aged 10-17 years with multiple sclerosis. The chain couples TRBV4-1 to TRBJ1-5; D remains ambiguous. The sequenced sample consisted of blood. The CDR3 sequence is CASSQGLWQPQHF. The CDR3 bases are TGCGCCAGCAGCCAAGGTTTATGGCAGCCCCAGCATTTT.